Listed below are T cell receptor beta chains from one sample, sequenced in a study of OX40 agonist ivuxolimab in advanced cancers. TCRdb keeps only in-frame clones here, not all; method: immunoSEQ multiplex PCR. The sample carries fewer than 35,000 clones, 87% recorded once. Specimen: CD4+ or CD8+ T cells sorted from blood, collected in a trial of the OX40 agonist ivuxolimab. The source of these receptors is an adult with an advanced solid tumor such as melanoma, head and neck, liver or kidney cancer. CDR3s leave out the opening cysteine and the closing phenylalanine or tryptophan. Fields, in order: clone size, D gene, J gene, V gene, CDR3 protein. D genes are given only for firm matches. The size entry is marked missing in some rows and otherwise reads once, few, many or a size class.

few NA TRBJ1-1 TRBV27 ASSSDLTLEAF
NA TRBD2 TRBJ2-7 TRBV7-6 ASSPWTSGSYEQY
few NA TRBJ2-7 TRBV19 ASSGGYEQY
NA TRBD2 TRBJ2-1 TRBV19 ASSMTSGYSYNEQF
once TRBD2 TRBJ2-5 TRBV27 ASRGTSGRETQY
NA NA TRBJ1-2 TRBV5-1 ASSSNYGYT
NA NA TRBJ1-1 TRBV7-6 ASSFGQHTEAF
NA NA TRBJ2-1 TRBV19 ASSMGRPPDEQF
NA TRBD2 TRBJ2-7 TRBV29-1 SVEDREGYEQY
NA TRBD1 TRBJ2-7 TRBV29-1 SARTGVYYEQY
NA TRBD1 TRBJ2-7 TRBV15 ATAKPGQGPYEQY
NA NA TRBJ1-1 TRBV6-1 ASSGRDFGHREVWTEAF
NA NA TRBJ1-2 TRBV2 ASNLWGHGGYT
once NA TRBJ2-7 TRBV29-1 SAQRGRGEQY
NA TRBD2 TRBJ2-7 TRBV6-1 ASSAGASGSNEQY
NA NA TRBJ2-7 TRBV27 ASSFATDYEQY
NA TRBD2 TRBJ2-3 TRBV2 ASSYFSGVSTDTQY
NA NA TRBJ2-1 TRBV11-2 ASSPNGDNEQF
NA NA TRBJ2-2 TRBV25-1 ASSVGRNTGELF
medium-sized NA TRBJ2-7 TRBV27 ASSVTGGPVEQY
NA NA TRBJ1-4 TRBV6-1 ASSEVRGTNEKLF
NA NA TRBJ2-3 TRBV7-9 ASSSFFLESTDTQY
NA NA TRBJ2-7 TRBV9 ASDHRVYEQY
NA TRBD1 TRBJ2-2 TRBV25-1 ASSELGSQGPHPGELF